Following are 29 T cell receptor beta chains from one sample sequenced in a study of T cells in Graves' hyperthyroidism and ophthalmopathy. What was amplified from RNA transcripts were TCR beta CDR3 regions. Using the HTBI primer set, a first-round RT-PCR was run on the TCR CDR3. TCRdb re-called the multiplex PCR reads through MiXCR, storing one row per CDR3 protein. The sample carries about 350,000 distinct CDR3 sequences, approximately 13% recorded once. The specimen was blood. The receptor source for this set is a woman in her 30s with Graves' hyperthyroidism.

The chain couples TRBV7-3 to TRBJ2-2, with D perhaps being TRBD1 or TRBD2 (5 bases each). CDR1 is SGHTA, CDR2 FQGTGA, per germline. Between the trimmed V and J ends, which lost 2 bases and 1 base, there was a span of 11 bases. The CDR3 extends over 16 amino acids. CDR3 DNA sequence: TGTGCCAGCAGCTTAGAGGGACGGGTGAACACCGGGGAGCTGTTTTTT. Translated: CASSLEGRVNTGELFF.

This clonotype was picked up many times. The gene calls are TRBV7-2 and TRBJ2-7, with TRBD2 identical over 9 bases. CDR3 size: 15 residues. The V segment lost 5 bases and the J segment 3 bases; nucleotides outside the gene matches: 8. The germline gives CDR1 SGHTA, CDR2 FQGNSA. The CDR3 DNA reads TGTGCCAGCAGCCCCCCTCCGACTAGCGGCTACGAGCAGTACTTC. Its protein product is CASSPPPTSGYEQYF.

Regarding this clonotype: An end of the junction differs from the germline gene, which may be a read error. CDR3 amino acids: CARSVGLGNTEAFF. For the CDR3, the DNA is TGTGCCAGGAGTGTGGGGTTGGGGAACACTGAAGCTTTCTTT. This chain connects TRBV30 to TRBJ1-1, with D uncertain. CDR1 and CDR2 (germline): GTSNPN, SVGIG (reference sequence). CDR3 length equals 14 residues.

With regard to this clonotype: A much larger clone differs from this one at a single base, so this may be a read error. The chain carries TRBV12-3 or TRBV12-4 and TRBJ1-4; D is ambiguous. This CDR3 spans 14 amino acids. The CDR3, as DNA: TGTGCCAGCAGGTTAGCAGGTCCTGTTGAAAAACTGTTTTTT. This encodes CASRLAGPVEKLFF.

This clonotype was seen ten or more times. This chain joins TRBV11-2 and TRBJ1-1, with TRBD1 matching over 10 bases. There are 17 residues in the CDR3. Germline V gives CDR1 SGHAT, CDR2 FQNNGV. V was clipped by 5 bases and J by 3 bases; unmatched bases: 12. The DNA for the CDR3 is TGTGCCAGCAGCATCCGGACAGGGGGTTGGGAGGACACTGAAGCTTTCTTT. This encodes CASSIRTGGWEDTEAFF. Based on the CDR3 plus reference TRBV11-2 and TRBJ1-1, the full variable domain is EAGVAQSPRYKIIEKRQSVAFWCNPISGHATLYWYQQILGQGPKLLIQFQNNGVVDDSQLPKDRFSAERLKGVDSTLKIQPAKLEDSAVYLCASSIRTGGWEDTEAFFGQGTRLTVV.

This clonotype was seen more than once but under ten times. The chain employs TRBV25-1 and TRBJ2-5, with D possibly matching TRBD1 (7 bases). Germline lookup yields CDR1 MGHDK and CDR2 SYGVNS. Trimming shortened V by 3 bases and J by 6 bases, and 20 bases separated the two germline ends. The CDR3 extends over 16 amino acids. The CDR3 DNA is TGTGCCAGCAGTGACCTTGCGGGGACAGCCTTGAAGACCCAGTACTTC. Translating it yields CASSDLAGTALKTQYF.

The J gene is TRBJ2-1, the V gene TRBV6-1; the D gene could be TRBD1 or TRBD2 (5 bases each). V was cut by 6 bases and J by 4 bases, with 16 bases left in between. Germline loops: CDR1 MNHNS, CDR2 SASEGT. The CDR3 totals 15 residues. The DNA of the CDR3 is TGTGCCAGCAGCAAAGGGGTAGAGGGATACAATGAGCAGTTCTTC. This sequence encodes CASSKGVEGYNEQFF.

This rearrangement joins TRBV20-1 to TRBJ1-4; perhaps TRBD1 as D (5 bases). V gave up 3 bases and J gave up 8 bases, with 19 bases separating them. From germline, CDR1 is DFQATT and CDR2 SNEGSKA (reference sequence). The CDR3 is made up of 15 amino acids. Here the CDR3 reads CSASPWDRGQEKLFF. The CDR3 DNA reads as TGCAGTGCTAGTCCCTGGGATCGGGGCCAGGAAAAACTGTTTTTT.

Ten or more counts support this clonotype. This sequence joins TRBV5-1 and TRBJ2-1, with 7 bases lining up with TRBD2. Germline V lookup: CDR1 SGHRS, CDR2 YFSETQ. The CDR3 extends over 14 amino acids. The ends lost 0 bases at V and 10 bases at J; junction bases unmatched: 7. CDR3 in DNA: TGCGCCAGCAGCTTGGGGGTAGCGGGCGAAGAGCAGTTCTTC. Amino acid sequence: CASSLGVAGEEQFF.

The chain is built from TRBV7-3 and TRBJ2-5, with D possibly being TRBD2 (5 bases). Germline V gene sequence: CDR1 SGHTA, CDR2 FQGTGA. The CDR3 runs 13 residues. V shed 4 bases and J shed 9 bases, with 15 bases lying between them. The DNA for the CDR3 is TGTGCCAGCAGCTCAACGAGGGAGCAGGCCCAGTACTTC. This translates into CASSSTREQAQYF. The full variable domain, its missing parts supplied by reference TRBV7-3 and TRBJ2-5, is GAGVSQTPSNKVTEKGKYVELRCDPISGHTALYWYRQSLGQGPEFLIYFQGTGAADDSGLPNDRFFAVRPEGSVSTLKIQRTERGDSAVYLCASSSTREQAQYFGPGTRLLVL.

This clonotype occurred a few times. An end of the junction differs from the germline gene, which may be a read error. The chain combines TRBV11-2 with TRBJ2-5; 10 bases match TRBD1. The CDR3 sequence is 13 residues long. Germline CDR1 SGHAT, CDR2 FQNNGV. Written as DNA, the CDR3 is TGTGCCAGCAGGTCCGGGACAGGGGTCTACACGCACTTC. This translates into CASRSGTGVYTHF.

There are many counts of this clonotype. This chain uses TRBV2 with TRBJ2-1, with 12 bases lining up with TRBD2. J lost 9 bases, V lost 6 bases, and 9 bases had no gene match. Germline values: CDR1 SNHLY, CDR2 FYNNEI. The CDR3 is 15 amino acids. CDR3 coding DNA: TGTGCCAGCAGGAATCTAGCGGGAGGGTATGGTGAGCAGTTCTTC. It translates to CASRNLAGGYGEQFF.

This clonotype was seen repeatedly, ten times or more. The chain couples TRBV5-1 to TRBJ1-2; D uncertain. The CDR3 totals 12 residues. V lost 7 bases, J lost 8 bases, and 15 bases lay in between. Germline values: CDR1 SGHRS, CDR2 YFSETQ. Written as DNA, the CDR3 is TGCGCCAGCTCCCCAGACGCCGTGGGCTACACCTTC. Amino acid sequence: CASSPDAVGYTF.

This clonotype appeared a few times. This chain links TRBV5-1 with TRBJ2-3, with 8 bases that match TRBD2. Unmatched junction bases numbered 14, after V lost 7 bases and J lost 4 bases. Germline-derived CDR1 and CDR2 are SGHRS and YFSETQ. CDR3 length equals 16 residues. The CDR3 here is CASAPVSGRGADTQYF. The CDR3 DNA sequence: TGCGCCAGCGCCCCAGTGAGCGGGAGAGGGGCAGATACGCAGTATTTT.

This sequence joins TRBV11-2 and TRBJ2-3, with unresolved D. Germline values: CDR1 SGHAT, CDR2 FQNNGV. CDR3 length: 14 residues. The V gene lost 6 bases and the J gene lost 2 bases, with 12 bases spanning the gap. The CDR3 region is CASRHPRLTDTQYF. The CDR3 DNA follows: TGTGCCAGCAGACATCCCAGACTCACAGATACGCAGTATTTT.

The chain has TRBV3-1 and TRBJ1-1; the D is unclear. The CDR3 runs 18 residues. From germline, CDR1 is LGHDT and CDR2 YNNKEL (reference sequence). The V end was cut by 0 bases, the J end by 4 bases, with 21 bases between. Here the CDR3 reads CASSQDLSGVPLSTEAFF. The DNA of the CDR3 is TGTGCCAGCAGCCAAGATTTAAGTGGGGTCCCCCTGAGCACTGAAGCTTTCTTT. Full variable domain (rest looked up from reference TRBV3-1 and TRBJ1-1): DTAVSQTPKYLVTQMGNDKSIKCEQNLGHDTMYWYKQDSKKFLKIMFSYNNKELIINETVPNRFSPKSPDKAHLNLHINSLELGDSAVYFCASSQDLSGVPLSTEAFFGQGTRLTVV.

The V call is TRBV27, the J call TRBJ2-3, with a weak D call TRBD1 (5 bases). The CDR3 is 13 residues long. Between the trimmed V and J ends, which lost 7 bases and 0 bases, there was a span of 8 bases. The germline V gene encodes CDR1 MNHEY and CDR2 SMNVEV (reference sequence). CDR3 sequence: CASTRQSTDTQYF. CDR3 nucleotides: TGTGCCAGCACTCGACAGAGCACAGATACGCAGTATTTT.

This clonotype appeared many times. The J gene is TRBJ2-1, the V gene TRBV9; D is perhaps TRBD2 (5 bases). From germline, CDR1 is SGDLS and CDR2 YYNGEE. V was shortened by 0 bases and J by 8 bases, with 18 bases between the two germline ends. This CDR3 is 16 amino acids long. The CDR3 nucleotides are TGTGCCAGCAGCGTAGGTGGTGTGGGAGCGTACGATGAGCAGTTCTTC. It encodes CASSVGGVGAYDEQFF.

The chain combines TRBV6-2 or TRBV6-3 with TRBJ2-1; 9 nucleotides agree with TRBD2. This CDR3 spans 15 amino acids. V shed 10 bases, J shed 10 bases, and the junction held 17 bases outside the gene matches. The V gene's germline CDR1 is MNHEY and CDR2 SVGEGT. Here the CDR3 reads CATSRSGSGVVEQFF. The CDR3 bases are TGTGCCACGTCCCGTAGCGGGAGCGGAGTGGTGGAGCAGTTCTTC.

This clonotype was seen a single time. The V and J genes are TRBV7-9 and TRBJ2-1, with 8 bases aligning to TRBD2. This CDR3 region has 15 residues. V lost 8 bases, J lost 6 bases, and 12 bases stayed unmatched. Germline loops: CDR1 SEHNR, CDR2 FQNEAQ (reference sequence). CDR3 in DNA: TGTGCCAGCGGGCATAGCGGGACTGCGGGCAATGAGCAGTTCTTC. Translating gives CASGHSGTAGNEQFF.

At least ten counts were recorded for this clonotype. The chain is built from TRBV7-8 and TRBJ2-7; possible D gene TRBD2, 6 bases. The germline gives CDR1 SGHVS, CDR2 FQNEAQ. V was shortened by 5 bases and J by 5 bases, with 25 bases between the two germline ends. This CDR3 has 17 amino acids. CDR3: CASSLGTQRAKGHEQYF. The CDR3 DNA sequence: TGTGCCAGCAGCCTCGGGACTCAGCGGGCAAAAGGCCACGAGCAGTACTTC.

This clonotype has at least ten counts. This rearrangement joins TRBV19 to TRBJ1-5; a weak D match, TRBD1 (5 bases). The CDR3 consists of 15 residues. Between the trimmed V and J ends, which lost 6 bases and 3 bases, there was a span of 15 bases. The germline gives CDR1 LNHDA, CDR2 SQIVND (reference sequence). CDR3 amino acids: CASRPRDFYNQPQHF. CDR3 sequence (DNA): TGTGCCAGTAGGCCTAGGGACTTCTACAATCAGCCCCAGCATTTT.

This clonotype showed up many times. This chain links TRBV12-3 or TRBV12-4 with TRBJ2-2; D may be TRBD1 or TRBD2 (5 bases each). V was cut by 2 bases and J by 4 bases, with 8 bases left in between. This CDR3 comprises 14 residues. CDR3 DNA: TGTGCCAGCAGTTTACGGGGCGTCACCGGGGAGCTGTTTTTT. Amino acid sequence: CASSLRGVTGELFF.

This clonotype was counted ten times or more. The chain employs TRBV6-2 or TRBV6-3 and TRBJ2-2, with D uncertain. The CDR3 length is 14 residues. Looked up from germline, CDR1 is MNHEY and CDR2 is SVGEGT. V lost 8 bases to trimming and J lost 5 bases, with 15 bases between them. The CDR3 is CASFRPPPTGELFF. CDR3 in DNA: TGTGCCAGCTTCCGACCTCCGCCGACCGGGGAGCTGTTTTTT.

There are many counts of this clonotype. The chain links TRBV6-1 to TRBJ2-3; 7 nucleotides line up with TRBD2. With V trimmed by 4 bases and J by 4 bases, 14 bases remained unmatched. The CDR3 consists of 17 residues. In germline, CDR1 is MNHNS, CDR2 SASEGT. CDR3: CASSVSLAGEGSDTQYF. The DNA for the CDR3 is TGTGCCAGCAGTGTGTCCTTAGCGGGCGAGGGATCAGATACGCAGTATTTT.

V is TRBV15 and J is TRBJ1-5, with D possibly matching TRBD1 (6 bases). Germline values: CDR1 LNHNV, CDR2 YYDKDF (reference sequence). V lost 3 bases to trimming and J lost 5 bases, with 11 bases between them. The CDR3 loop spans 14 amino acids. The CDR3 DNA sequence: TGTGCCACCAGCAGTGGGGGGGGCTATCAGCCCCAGCATTTT. This gives the protein CATSSGGGYQPQHF.

In this sample, this clonotype turned up a few times. The chain joins TRBV30 to TRBJ2-5, with a weak D call TRBD1 (6 bases). The CDR3 extends over 13 amino acids. Trimming left V 2 bases short and J 1 base short, with 8 bases between. From germline, CDR1 is GTSNPN and CDR2 SVGIG (reference sequence). The CDR3 sequence is CAWSNRVQETQYF. Here the CDR3 DNA reads TGTGCCTGGAGTAACAGGGTCCAAGAGACCCAGTACTTC. Full variable domain (missing parts from reference TRBV30 and TRBJ2-5): SQTIHQWPATLVQPVGSPLSLECTVEGTSNPNLYWYRQAAGRGLQLLFYSVGIGQISSEVPQNLSASRPQDRQFILSSKKLLLSDSGFYLCAWSNRVQETQYFGPGTRLLVL.

There are many counts of this clonotype. The V call is TRBV19, the J call TRBJ2-1; weak D call: TRBD2 (5 bases). This CDR3 is 13 amino acids long. Trimming removed 5 bases at V and 8 bases at J, with 13 bases between. Germline V lookup: CDR1 LNHDA, CDR2 SQIVND (reference sequence). This CDR3 reads CASSPLASHEQFF. The CDR3 DNA is TGTGCCAGTAGTCCCCTAGCTTCCCATGAGCAGTTCTTC.

The rearrangement joins TRBV14 to TRBJ2-5; 8 bases align to TRBD2. The CDR3 loop spans 14 amino acids. Trimming took 1 base from V and 5 from J; bases not matched to a gene: 3. CDR1 is SGHDN, CDR2 FVKESK, per germline. The CDR3 reads CASSQAGGRETQYF. The CDR3, as DNA: TGTGCCAGCAGCCAAGCGGGGGGGCGCGAGACCCAGTACTTC. Using reference TRBV14 and TRBJ2-5 for the parts outside the CDR3, the full variable domain is EAGVTQFPSHSVIEKGQTVTLRCDPISGHDNLYWYRRVMGKEIKFLLHFVKESKQDESGMPNNRFLAERTGGTYSTLKVQPAELEDSGVYFCASSQAGGRETQYFGPGTRLLVL.